Below, one TCR beta chain is given with its context. The source of the sample is a study of blood T cell repertoires in COVID-19. Across the study: Researchers got acute and convalescent COVID-19 samples from the United States, Italy and Spain. The analysed material was cDNA or gDNA that came from T cells, B-cell-depleted T cells, or PBMCs.

J gave up 2 bases and V 5 bases, and 3 bases lay outside the gene matches. Germline assignment: CDR1 MDHEN and CDR2 SYDVKM. The CDR3 extends over 15 amino acids. Some clones are missing from TCRdb's copy, which holds only in-frame ones; the method was immunoSEQ multiplex PCR. The sample lists 150,000 to 200,000 clones; nearly 90% were seen once. The clonotype was recovered from a man younger than 30 who had recovered from COVID-19. The gene calls are TRBV28 and TRBJ2-1, with TRBD2 matching over 10 bases. Sequencing was carried out using peripheral blood. DNA for the CDR3: TGTGCCAGCAGTAGCGGGAGGGCGCCCTACAATGAGCAGTTCTTC. Amino acid sequence: CASSSGRAPYNEQFF.